Shown below are 22 T cell receptor beta chains from a single sample sequenced in a study of shared T cell receptors in the human thymus. The assay was immunoSEQ multiplex PCR, and TCRdb's table has in-frame clones only and misses some. The table has about 660,000 clones, 87% seen once. These data were likewise used in another study, on human thymus T cells.

Sequencing used thymocytes. The source of these receptors is a boy less than two years old with a congenital heart defect.

This chain uses TRBV4-1 with TRBJ2-7; D is ambiguous. V was pared by 1 base and J by 3 bases, with 16 bases between. In germline, CDR1 is MGHRA, CDR2 YSYEKL. The CDR3 is 16 residues long. CDR3 bases: TGCGCCAGCAGCCAAGTCCGAACCGGTAACCGCTACGAGCAGTACTTC. Amino acid sequence: CASSQVRTGNRYEQYF.

V gene TRBV11-3 combines with J gene TRBJ2-1; D unresolved. V was cut by 0 bases and J by 0 bases, with 6 bases left in between. This CDR3 spans 15 amino acids. Germline values: CDR1 SGHNT, CDR2 YENEEA. CDR3 residues: CASSLDSSSYNEQFF. Written as DNA, the CDR3 is TGTGCCAGCAGCTTAGATTCCAGCTCCTACAATGAGCAGTTCTTC.

This chain uses TRBV6-5 with TRBJ1-1, with a tentative D call TRBD1 (6 bases). Germline V gene sequence: CDR1 MNHEY, CDR2 SVGAGI. The V gene lost 5 bases and the J gene lost 1 base, with 11 bases spanning the gap. This CDR3 region has 14 residues. This CDR3 is CASSGNRENTEAFF. CDR3 coding DNA: TGTGCCAGCAGTGGCAACAGGGAGAACACTGAAGCTTTCTTT.

The chain carries TRBV14 and TRBJ1-6; 8 bases are a match to TRBD1. Germline lookup yields CDR1 SGHDN and CDR2 FVKESK. This CDR3 has 17 amino acids. V shed 1 base, J shed 5 bases, and the junction held 7 bases outside the gene matches. As DNA, the CDR3 is TGTGCCAGCAGCCAAGGGACAGGGTACAAGGATAATTCACCCCTCCACTTT. This sequence encodes CASSQGTGYKDNSPLHF.

The chain is built from TRBV7-3 and TRBJ1-1; tentative D call: TRBD1 (5 bases). CDR3 size: 13 residues. V shed 2 bases and J shed 11 bases, with 15 bases lying between them. The germline V gene has CDR1 SGHTA and CDR2 FQGTGA. In DNA, the CDR3 is TGTGCCAGCAGCTTATCTCGGGGGACGGCGGCTTTCTTT. It is translated as CASSLSRGTAAFF.

This chain uses TRBV4-2 with TRBJ2-1; D possibly corresponds to TRBD1 (6 bases). The V end lost 10 bases, the J end lost 6 bases, and 19 bases lay between the germline ends. From germline, CDR1 is LGHNA and CDR2 YNFKEQ. There are 14 residues in the CDR3. This CDR3 reads CAIHPGRGGNEQFF. Here the CDR3 DNA reads TGTGCCATTCATCCGGGGCGAGGGGGCAATGAGCAGTTCTTC.

This chain connects TRBV7-9 to TRBJ2-2, with 7 bases that match TRBD1. Trimming took 6 bases from V and 6 from J; bases not matched to a gene: 10. This CDR3 contains 15 residues. CDR1 is SEHNR and CDR2 is FQNEAQ in the germline V gene (reference sequence). The CDR3 region has the DNA TGTGCCAGCAGTTCCGACAGGGCTGGAGCCGGGGAGCTGTTTTTT. This sequence encodes CASSSDRAGAGELFF.

The V gene is TRBV11-2, the J gene TRBJ1-6, with a tentative D call TRBD1 (5 bases). Per germline, CDR1 SGHAT and CDR2 FQNNGV. Trimming took off 1 base at V and 5 bases at J, with 12 bases between the two ends. The CDR3 consists of 16 residues. This chain's CDR3 is CASSLVRASDNSPLHF. DNA of the CDR3: TGTGCCAGCAGCTTAGTCAGGGCATCCGATAATTCACCCCTCCACTTT.

Written as DNA, the CDR3 is TGTGCCAGCAGCCAAGGGGTACAGGCCTACGAGCAGTACTTC. This gives the protein CASSQGVQAYEQYF. The gene calls are TRBV14 and TRBJ2-7; weak D call: TRBD1 (5 bases). Looked up from germline, CDR1 is SGHDN and CDR2 is FVKESK. Deletions cut 1 base from V and 2 bases from J, with 9 bases between. The CDR3 is 14 residues long.

The chain has TRBV19 and TRBJ1-4, with a tentative D call TRBD1 (5 bases). The ends were cut back, 9 bases at V and 3 bases at J, with 17 bases in the middle. CDR3 size: 15 residues. The germline V gene has CDR1 LNHDA and CDR2 SQIVND (reference sequence). The CDR3 DNA reads as TGTGCCAGCTACTATCAGGGAGGCTCTAATGAAAAACTGTTTTTT. Translation: CASYYQGGSNEKLFF.

The chain uses TRBV2 and TRBJ2-7, with D possibly being TRBD2 (6 bases). This CDR3 contains 14 residues. Deletions cut 4 bases from V and 0 bases from J, with 10 bases between. Per germline, CDR1 SNHLY and CDR2 FYNNEI. CDR3 sequence reads: CASSGAGPSYEQYF. Written as DNA, the CDR3 is TGTGCCAGCAGTGGGGCGGGACCCTCCTACGAGCAGTACTTC.

A few counts support this clone. V is TRBV13 and J is TRBJ1-3; D gene uncertain. CDR1 and CDR2 (germline): PRHDT, FYEKMQ (reference sequence). V lost 2 bases, J lost 2 bases, and 7 bases lay in between. CDR3 length equals 14 residues. The CDR3 reads CASSLNGAGNTIYF. CDR3 sequence (DNA): TGTGCCAGCAGCTTAAACGGTGCTGGAAACACCATATATTTT.

The V gene is TRBV28, the J gene TRBJ1-5; 8 positions match TRBD1. The length of the CDR3 is 17 residues. Unmatched junction bases numbered 12, after V lost 6 bases and J lost 2 bases. Germline CDR1 MDHEN, CDR2 SYDVKM. The CDR3, as DNA: TGTGCCAGCAGAGGACAGGGACAGTTTTGGGGCAATCAGCCCCAGCATTTT. The encoded protein is CASRGQGQFWGNQPQHF.

This clone was counted between two and nine times. V and J are TRBV4-3 and TRBJ2-2; 14 bases are shared with TRBD2. There are 18 residues in the CDR3. J lost 5 bases, V lost 2 bases, and 7 bases had no gene match. From germline, CDR1 is LGHNA and CDR2 YSLEER. In DNA, the CDR3 is TGCGCCAGCAGCCAAACAGGGACTAGCGGGAGATATACCGGGGAGCTGTTTTTT. Encoded protein: CASSQTGTSGRYTGELFF.

CDR3 amino acids: CASRRRSGTQYF. DNA of the CDR3: TGTGCCAGCAGGCGTCGGAGCGGGACGCAGTATTTT. The rearrangement links TRBV2 to TRBJ2-3; D perhaps matches TRBD2 (6 bases). The CDR3 has 12 amino acids. Trimming cost V 6 bases and J 9 bases, with 13 bases left between them. Per the germline V gene, CDR1 is SNHLY and CDR2 is FYNNEI. Complete variable domain (other parts from reference TRBV2 and TRBJ2-3): EPEVTQTPSHQVTQMGQEVILRCVPISNHLYFYWYRQILGQKVEFLVSFYNNEISEKSEIFDDQFSVERPDGSNFTLKIRSTKLEDSAMYFCASRRRSGTQYFGPGTRLTVL.

The genes are TRBV4-3 and TRBJ1-1, with D possibly TRBD1 on 5 matching bases. From germline, CDR1 is LGHNA and CDR2 YSLEER. The length of the CDR3 is 18 residues. V lost 0 bases to trimming and J lost 0 bases, with 17 bases between them. The CDR3 spells CASSQDLGNRLMNTEAFF. The CDR3 coding sequence is TGCGCCAGCAGCCAAGATCTTGGCAACAGGCTTATGAACACTGAAGCTTTCTTT.

The V and J genes are TRBV9 and TRBJ2-2; D perhaps matches TRBD2 (6 bases). CDR3 length equals 18 residues. V was trimmed by 4 bases and J by 1 base, leaving 20 bases between them. The germline gives CDR1 SGDLS, CDR2 YYNGEE. The CDR3 region has the DNA TGTGCCAGCAGCCCAAACGTAGCGGCCACCGGGAACACCGGGGAGCTGTTTTTT. Amino acids: CASSPNVAATGNTGELFF.

This rearrangement joins TRBV11-2 to TRBJ1-1, with a possible D match to TRBD1 (6 bases). The CDR3 is 13 amino acids. In germline, CDR1 is SGHAT, CDR2 FQNNGV. V was clipped by 4 bases and J by 4 bases, with 10 bases between them. As DNA, the CDR3 is TGTGCCAGCAGCTCAACAGGGACCACTGAAGCTTTCTTT. Amino acids: CASSSTGTTEAFF.

This sequence joins TRBV7-6 and TRBJ2-3, with TRBD2 identical over 9 bases. V lost 0 bases to trimming and J lost 8 bases; unmatched junction nucleotides: 9. The CDR3 loop spans 16 amino acids. Germline CDR1 reads SGHVS; CDR2 reads FNYEAQ. The CDR3 DNA is TGTGCCAGCAGCTTAGCGGGGCGGGGGGGCAAAGGTACGCAGTATTTT. This encodes CASSLAGRGGKGTQYF.

The chain uses TRBV10-3 and TRBJ2-7, with a tentative D call TRBD1 (5 bases). The V gene lost 0 bases and the J gene lost 4 bases, with 7 bases spanning the gap. CDR1 and CDR2 (germline): ENHRY, SYGVKD. The CDR3 sequence is 13 residues long. DNA for the CDR3: TGTGCCATCAGTGAGTCGACAGAATACGAGCAGTACTTC. Its translation: CAISESTEYEQYF.

The V call is TRBV7-9, the J call TRBJ2-1, with 10 bases matching TRBD1. Per germline, CDR1 SEHNR and CDR2 FQNEAQ (reference sequence). CDR3 length equals 18 residues. V trimming: 2 bases; J trimming: 5 bases; junction bases outside the gene matches: 12. CDR3 region: CASSLKLPPGTGDNEQFF. The CDR3 DNA sequence: TGTGCCAGCAGCTTAAAGCTCCCTCCCGGGACAGGGGACAATGAGCAGTTCTTC.

The chain joins TRBV12-5 to TRBJ2-7; unclear D gene. Germline CDR1 and CDR2: LGHNT and FRNRAP. Trimming removed 3 bases at V and 1 base at J, with 10 bases between. This CDR3 has 14 amino acids. DNA for the CDR3: TGTGCTAGTGGTTTACCGGGTCGATCCTACGAGCAGTACTTC. Translating gives CASGLPGRSYEQYF. Full variable domain (outside the CDR3, taken from reference TRBV12-5 and TRBJ2-7): DARVTQTPRHKVTEMGQEVTMRCQPILGHNTVFWYRQTMMQGLELLAYFRNRAPLDDSGMPKDRFSAEMPDATLATLKIQPSEPRDSAVYFCASGLPGRSYEQYFGPGTRLTVT.